This TCR beta chain was retrieved from a study of OX40 agonist ivuxolimab in advanced cancers. Overall study context: Given to patients was ivuxolimab, an agonistic anti-OX40 (CD134) antibody. Every 2 weeks, ivuxolimab was infused into the patients intravenously at between 0.01 and 10 mg/kg.

The table came from immunoSEQ multiplex PCR; TCRdb's copy has only in-frame clones and leaves some out. Among about 68,000 clones listed, roughly four fifths were seen once. Study observations and caveats: The study found among the lowest clonal expansion in partial responders at 0.1-3.0 mg/kg.

Germline lookup yields CDR1 SQVTM and CDR2 ANQGSEA. This CDR3 spans 15 amino acids. Trimming left V 3 bases short and J 4 bases short, with 17 bases between. This clone came up a few times. Its antigen is unknown. The source is an adult with an advanced solid tumor such as melanoma, head and neck, liver or kidney cancer. Sample: CD4+ or CD8+ T cells sorted from blood, taken in a trial of the OX40 agonist ivuxolimab. V is TRBV29-1 and J is TRBJ2-3; TRBD1 or TRBD2 may be the D gene (5 bases each). The chain's CDR3 is CSVDTLAGSADTQYF. The CDR3 coding sequence is TGCAGCGTTGATACTTTGGCAGGGAGCGCAGATACGCAGTATTTT.